This TCR beta chain emerged from a study of cytomegalovirus exposure and HLA in healthy donors. Regarding the study as a whole: In vitro checks showed that a few CMV-associated chains really do target CMV antigens. Researchers reported in a later analysis that a missense DCLRE1C variant was tied to TCR beta V- and J-gene trimming.

V shed 0 bases and J shed 4 bases, with 9 bases lying between them. This CDR3 is 14 amino acids long. Germline values: CDR1 MNHEY, CDR2 SVGAGI. This clone was detected a few times. Its antigen is unknown. PCR involved 60 Vbeta and 13 Jbeta primers. Produced via immunoSEQ multiplex PCR; TCRdb's table is partial and in-frame only. The sample consists of some 130,000 clones, roughly 78% of them appearing once. The rearrangement uses TRBV6-5 and TRBJ1-1; D not certain. Specimen: PBMCs. This TCR was recovered from a woman in her twenties or thirties in good health and CMV-seropositive. Written as DNA, the CDR3 is TGTGCCAGCAGTTACTCGAGGGCAGCCACTGAAGCTTTCTTT. It encodes CASSYSRAATEAFF.